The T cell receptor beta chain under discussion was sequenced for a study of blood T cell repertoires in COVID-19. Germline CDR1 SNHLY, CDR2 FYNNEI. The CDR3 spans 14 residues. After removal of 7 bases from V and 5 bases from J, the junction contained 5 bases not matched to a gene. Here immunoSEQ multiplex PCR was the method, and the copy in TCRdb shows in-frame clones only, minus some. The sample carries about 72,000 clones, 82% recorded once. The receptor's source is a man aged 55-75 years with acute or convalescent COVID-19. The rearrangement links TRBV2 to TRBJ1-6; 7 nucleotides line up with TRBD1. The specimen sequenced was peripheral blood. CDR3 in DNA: TGTGCCAGCATACAGGGGTCTAATAATTCACCCCTCCACTTT. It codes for CASIQGSNNSPLHF.